Detailed here is one T cell receptor beta chain. Authors' data handling: Cell counts per sample came from amplifying reference gene primers. Repertoires were generated with immunoSEQ multiplex PCR, while TCRdb's copy carries only in-frame clones and drops some. V and J calls and clone size follow that table, whereas D and trimming were derived from the DNA. The sample records about 140,000 clones, about 79% being singletons. This sample is drawn from a study of blood T cell repertoires in COVID-19. Trimming took off 1 base at V and 5 bases at J, with 12 bases between the two ends. The CDR3 has 15 amino acids. Looked up from germline, CDR1 is MGHRA and CDR2 is YSYEKL.

The material sequenced was peripheral blood. The origin of this receptor is a man aged 55 to 69 with active or convalescent COVID-19. The V and J genes are TRBV4-1 and TRBJ1-5, with a weak D call TRBD1 (5 bases). CDR3 sequence (DNA): TGCGCCAGCAGCCAAGGATCGGGGGGAGATCAGCCCCAGCATTTT. It specifies CASSQGSGGDQPQHF.